This TCR beta chain was captured in a study of graft-versus-host responses after intestinal transplantation. Assay used: immunoSEQ multiplex PCR; TCRdb lists only in-frame clones, some missing. The profile shows tens of thousands of clones, approximately 94% of them singletons. Per the germline V gene, CDR1 is ENHRY and CDR2 is SYGVKD. V dropped 6 bases and J dropped 1 base, with 9 bases sitting between them. The CDR3 runs to 13 residues. This chain uses TRBV10-3 with TRBJ1-1; D may be TRBD1 (6 bases). The origin of this receptor is a human patient who received an intestinal transplant, so some T cells may come from the graft donor. The material sequenced was PBMCs, taken approximately 350 days after intestinal transplant. CDR3 sequence (DNA): TGTGCCATCAGCCTGGGACAGAACACTGAAGCTTTCTTT. Its protein product is CAISLGQNTEAFF.